This entry describes one T cell receptor (beta chain). The sample holds many counts of this clonotype. Its antigen remains undetermined. No much larger clone is present one base from it, and per-base qualities are unavailable. Cut back by 4 bases and 7 bases, the V and J ends lie 14 bases apart. CDR1 is given as SGDLS and CDR2 as YYNGEE, both from the germline V gene. The CDR3 starts with the cysteine, ends with the phenylalanine, and has 13 residues. CDR3 DNA is the only sequence kept; it has 39 bases, read in frame from the first base. For sequencing, an Illumina HiSeq 2500 was employed. Quantitative 5'-RACE with molecular barcodes was the method used to prepare the TCR beta libraries. As for the original processing: To identify disease-linked TCR variants, a new computational method was used, one built on a probabilistic model of VDJ rearrangement. TCRdb itself trimmed the public reads at Q25 with fastp, ran MiXCR and retained productive beta chains. Merged by CDR3 protein, the rows form single entries marked with the most common genes and DNA. The V and J calls come from TCRdb's annotation, not from the publication. Counted in this sample were 40,000 to 50,000 distinct CDR3 sequences; over 3.5% of them appeared once. Jointly, the top ten make up roughly 4.2% of the sample.

The source of the sample is a study of CD8 T cells in ankylosing spondylitis (dated by TCRdb to 2016 to 2017). With regard to the full study: To find TCR variants linked to disease, the study profiled T cell receptor beta repertoires in ankylosing spondylitis patients and healthy donors. The full study cohort comprised about 25 ankylosing spondylitis patients and around 100 healthy donors. Peripheral blood was sampled, and synovial fluid was additionally collected from ankylosing spondylitis patients. The paper's findings and limits, for the study overall: In peripheral blood, the disease-linked clones were found at relatively low frequencies and had a CD8+ phenotype. Some motif variants had previously been reported in the synovial fluid and blood of reactive arthritis patients, which suggests shared mechanisms of disease initiation. A TCR beta motif made up of several highly homologous amino acid variants appeared to be characteristic of blood from ankylosing spondylitis patients. According to the report, matched synovial fluid samples from ankylosing spondylitis patients were significantly enriched for the disease-linked clones.

The rearranged chain carries TRBV9 and TRBJ1-2; possibly the D gene is TRBD1, per 6 matching bases. The receptor was derived from a female donor with ankylosing spondylitis or in good health (not recorded which). The sample was blood, either unsorted or a sorted T cell fraction (not recorded which). This receptor carries the CDR3 CASSYEGEVGYTF. The nucleotide sequence is given as TGTGCCAGCAGCTACGAGGGGGAAGTTGGCTACACCTTC.